This T cell receptor beta chain was obtained from a study of cytomegalovirus exposure and HLA in healthy donors. Study conclusions and caveats: Clonal expansion, a later analysis showed, was greater in HLA-associated TCR beta chains than in equally common others. HLA alleles were associated with some 16,000 TCR beta sequences in a later analysis at 0.05 false discovery rate. Versus the approximately 700-donor mean, an Asian-associated ancestry cluster reportedly showed fewer N-insertions in a later analysis.

The CDR3 loop spans 15 amino acids. Germline CDR1 reads SGHVS; CDR2 reads FNYEAQ. V was clipped by 5 bases and J by 9 bases, with 20 bases between them. PCR involved 60 Vbeta and 13 Jbeta primers. Generated by immunoSEQ multiplex PCR, the TCRdb table keeps only in-frame clones and is missing some. The sample lists tens of thousands of clones; roughly 60% were seen once. To note about this clone: Its antigen is currently unknown.

The TCR was taken from a human donor in good health. The chain is built from TRBV7-6 and TRBJ1-5; TRBD1 might be the D (5 bases). Input material: PBMCs. CDR3: CASSLGGSQDGPQHF. CDR3 in DNA: TGTGCCAGCAGCCTGGGGGGGTCCCAGGATGGGCCCCAGCATTTT.